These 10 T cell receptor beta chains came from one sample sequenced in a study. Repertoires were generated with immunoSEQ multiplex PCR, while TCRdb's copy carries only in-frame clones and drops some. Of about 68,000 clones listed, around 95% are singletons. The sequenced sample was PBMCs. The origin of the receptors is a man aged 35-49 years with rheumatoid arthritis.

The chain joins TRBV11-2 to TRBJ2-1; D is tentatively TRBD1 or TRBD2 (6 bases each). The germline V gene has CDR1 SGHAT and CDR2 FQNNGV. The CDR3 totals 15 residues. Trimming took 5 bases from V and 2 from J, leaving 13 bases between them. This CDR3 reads CASSPVGGPYNEQFF. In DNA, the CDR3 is TGTGCCAGCAGCCCAGTGGGGGGCCCCTACAATGAGCAGTTCTTC.

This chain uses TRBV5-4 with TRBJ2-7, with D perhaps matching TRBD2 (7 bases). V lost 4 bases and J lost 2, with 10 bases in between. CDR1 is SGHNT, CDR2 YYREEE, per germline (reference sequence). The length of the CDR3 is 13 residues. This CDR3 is CASSLGGPYEQYF. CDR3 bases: TGTGCCAGCAGCCTCGGGGGGCCCTACGAGCAGTACTTC.

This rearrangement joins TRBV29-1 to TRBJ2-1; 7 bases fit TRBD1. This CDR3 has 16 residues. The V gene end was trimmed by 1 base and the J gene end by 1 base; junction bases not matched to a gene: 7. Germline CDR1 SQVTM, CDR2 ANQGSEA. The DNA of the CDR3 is TGCAGCGTTGAAGGTGACAGGGTCGGGTCCTACAATGAGCAGTTCTTC. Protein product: CSVEGDRVGSYNEQFF.

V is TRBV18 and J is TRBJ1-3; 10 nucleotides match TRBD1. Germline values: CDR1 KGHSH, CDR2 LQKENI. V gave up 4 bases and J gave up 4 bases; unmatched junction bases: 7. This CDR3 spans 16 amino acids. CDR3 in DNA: TGTGCCAGCTCACAACCGGGACAGGGGTCAGGAAACACCATATATTTT. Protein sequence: CASSQPGQGSGNTIYF.

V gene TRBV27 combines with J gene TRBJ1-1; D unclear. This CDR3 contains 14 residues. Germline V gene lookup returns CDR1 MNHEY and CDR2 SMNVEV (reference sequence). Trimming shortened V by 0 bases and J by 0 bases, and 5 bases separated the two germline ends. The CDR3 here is CASSLSAMNTEAFF. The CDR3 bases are TGTGCCAGCAGTTTATCGGCCATGAACACTGAAGCTTTCTTT.

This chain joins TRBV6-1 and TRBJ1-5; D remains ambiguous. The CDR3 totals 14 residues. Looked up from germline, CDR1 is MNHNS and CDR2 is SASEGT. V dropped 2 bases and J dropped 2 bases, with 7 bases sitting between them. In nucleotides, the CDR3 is TGTGCCAGCAGTGAATCTGGTCGCAATCAGCCCCAGCATTTT. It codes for CASSESGRNQPQHF.

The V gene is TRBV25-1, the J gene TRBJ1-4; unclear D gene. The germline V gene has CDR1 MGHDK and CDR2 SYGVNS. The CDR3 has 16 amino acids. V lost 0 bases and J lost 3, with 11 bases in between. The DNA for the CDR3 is TGTGCCAGCAGTGAATATCGAAAGGGCCCTAATGAAAAACTGTTTTTT. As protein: CASSEYRKGPNEKLFF.

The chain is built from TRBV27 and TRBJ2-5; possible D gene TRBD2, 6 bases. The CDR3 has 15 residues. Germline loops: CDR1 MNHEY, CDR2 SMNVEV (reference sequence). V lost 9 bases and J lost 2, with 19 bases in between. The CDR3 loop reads CASYSLREPQETQYF. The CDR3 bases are TGTGCCAGTTACTCTCTCCGGGAGCCGCAAGAGACCCAGTACTTC.

The CDR3 sequence: CATSKQGQPQHF. The CDR3 coding sequence is TGTGCCACCAGTAAACAAGGACAGCCCCAGCATTTT. V usage is TRBV24-1 and J usage is TRBJ1-5; D is ambiguous. V gave up 6 bases and J gave up 7 bases, with 9 bases separating them. Germline V gene sequence: CDR1 KGHDR, CDR2 SFDVKD. The CDR3 runs 12 residues.

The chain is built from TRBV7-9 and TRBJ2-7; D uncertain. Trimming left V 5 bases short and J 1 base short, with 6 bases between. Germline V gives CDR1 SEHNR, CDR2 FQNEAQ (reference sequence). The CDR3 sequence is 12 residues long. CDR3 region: CASSPRSYEQYF. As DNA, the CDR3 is TGTGCCAGCAGCCCCCGGTCCTACGAGCAGTACTTC.